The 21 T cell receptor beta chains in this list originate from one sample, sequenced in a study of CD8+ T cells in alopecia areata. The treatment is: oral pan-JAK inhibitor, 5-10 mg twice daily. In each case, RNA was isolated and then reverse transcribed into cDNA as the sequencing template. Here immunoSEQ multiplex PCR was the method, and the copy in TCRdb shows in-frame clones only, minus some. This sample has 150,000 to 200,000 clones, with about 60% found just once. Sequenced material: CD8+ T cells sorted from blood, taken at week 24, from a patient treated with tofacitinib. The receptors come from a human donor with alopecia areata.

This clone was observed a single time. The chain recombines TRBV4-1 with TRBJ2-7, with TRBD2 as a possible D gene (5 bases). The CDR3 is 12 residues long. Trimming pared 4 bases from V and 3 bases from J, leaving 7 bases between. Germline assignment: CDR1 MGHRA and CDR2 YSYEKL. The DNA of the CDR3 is TGCGCCAGCAGCCCAAGCGGCTACGAGCAGTACTTC. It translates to CASSPSGYEQYF.

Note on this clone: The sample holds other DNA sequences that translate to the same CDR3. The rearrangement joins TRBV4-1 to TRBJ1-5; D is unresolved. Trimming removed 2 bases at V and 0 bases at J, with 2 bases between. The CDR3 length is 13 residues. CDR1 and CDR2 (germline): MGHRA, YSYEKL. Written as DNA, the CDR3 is TGCGCCAGCAGCCAATATAGCAATCAGCCCCAGCATTTT. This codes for CASSQYSNQPQHF.

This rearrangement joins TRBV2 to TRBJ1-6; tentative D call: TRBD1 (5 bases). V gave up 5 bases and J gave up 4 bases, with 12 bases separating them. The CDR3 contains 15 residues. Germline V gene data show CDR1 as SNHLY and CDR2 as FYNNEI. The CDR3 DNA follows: TGTGCCAGCAGTTGGAGAGGGGCTTATAATTCACCCCTCCACTTT. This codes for CASSWRGAYNSPLHF.

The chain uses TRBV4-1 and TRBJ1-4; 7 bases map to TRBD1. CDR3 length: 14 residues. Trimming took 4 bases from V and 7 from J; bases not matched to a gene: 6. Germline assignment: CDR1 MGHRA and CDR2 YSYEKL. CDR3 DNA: TGCGCCAGCAGCCCTACAGGGGCCGGTGAAAAACTGTTTTTT. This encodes CASSPTGAGEKLFF.

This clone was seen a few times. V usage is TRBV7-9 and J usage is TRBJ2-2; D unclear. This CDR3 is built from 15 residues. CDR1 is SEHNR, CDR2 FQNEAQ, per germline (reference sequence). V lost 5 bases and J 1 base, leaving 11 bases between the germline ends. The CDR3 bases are TGTGCCAGCAGCACCCAGACCGAGAACACCGGGGAGCTGTTTTTT. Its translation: CASSTQTENTGELFF.

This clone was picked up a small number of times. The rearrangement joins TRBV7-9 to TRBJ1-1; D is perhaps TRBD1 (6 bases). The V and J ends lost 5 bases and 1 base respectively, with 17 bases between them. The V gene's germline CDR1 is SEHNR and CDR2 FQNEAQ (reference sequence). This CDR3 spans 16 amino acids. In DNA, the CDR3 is TGTGCCAGCAGCGGACTCCGGGACACCTCGAACACTGAAGCTTTCTTT. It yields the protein CASSGLRDTSNTEAFF. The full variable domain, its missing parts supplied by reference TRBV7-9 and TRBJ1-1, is DTGVSQNPRHKITKRGQNVTFRCDPISEHNRLYWYRQTLGQGPEFLTYFQNEAQLEKSRLLSDRFSAERPKGSFSTLEIQRTEQGDSAMYLCASSGLRDTSNTEAFFGQGTRLTVV.

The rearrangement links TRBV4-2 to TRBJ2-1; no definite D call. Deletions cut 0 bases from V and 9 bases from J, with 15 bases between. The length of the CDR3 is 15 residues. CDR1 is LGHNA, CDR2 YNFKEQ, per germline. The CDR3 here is CASSQEDAHPGEQFF. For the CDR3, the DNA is TGTGCCAGCAGCCAAGAGGACGCCCACCCGGGTGAGCAGTTCTTC.

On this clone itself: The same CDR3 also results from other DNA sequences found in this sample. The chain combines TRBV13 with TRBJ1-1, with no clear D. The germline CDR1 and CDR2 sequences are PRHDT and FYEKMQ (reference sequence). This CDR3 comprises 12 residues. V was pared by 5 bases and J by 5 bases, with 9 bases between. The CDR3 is CASSRGRTEAFF. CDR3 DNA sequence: TGTGCCAGCAGCCGTGGTCGAACTGAAGCTTTCTTT.

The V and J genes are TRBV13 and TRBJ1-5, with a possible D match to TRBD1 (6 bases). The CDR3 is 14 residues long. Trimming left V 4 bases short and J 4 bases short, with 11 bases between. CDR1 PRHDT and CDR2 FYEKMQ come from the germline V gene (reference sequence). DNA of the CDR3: TGTGCCAGCAGCTCCGGGGGGGCGAATCAGCCCCAGCATTTT. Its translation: CASSSGGANQPQHF. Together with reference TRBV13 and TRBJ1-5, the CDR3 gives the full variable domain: AAGVIQSPRHLIKEKRETATLKCYPIPRHDTVYWYQQGPGQDPQFLISFYEKMQSDKGSIPDRFSAQQFSDYHSELNMSSLELGDSALYFCASSSGGANQPQHFGDGTRLSIL.

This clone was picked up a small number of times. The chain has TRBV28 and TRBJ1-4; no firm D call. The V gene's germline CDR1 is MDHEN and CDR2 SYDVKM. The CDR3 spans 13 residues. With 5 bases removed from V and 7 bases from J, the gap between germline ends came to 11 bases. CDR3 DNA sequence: TGTGCCAGCAGTCCCGCGGGCGGTGAAAAACTGTTTTTT. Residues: CASSPAGGEKLFF.

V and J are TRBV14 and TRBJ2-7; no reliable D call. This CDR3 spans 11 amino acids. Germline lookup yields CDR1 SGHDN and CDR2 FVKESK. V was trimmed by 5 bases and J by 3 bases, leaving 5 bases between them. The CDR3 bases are TGTGCCAGCAGCTCGAGCTACGAGCAGTACTTC. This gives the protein CASSSSYEQYF.

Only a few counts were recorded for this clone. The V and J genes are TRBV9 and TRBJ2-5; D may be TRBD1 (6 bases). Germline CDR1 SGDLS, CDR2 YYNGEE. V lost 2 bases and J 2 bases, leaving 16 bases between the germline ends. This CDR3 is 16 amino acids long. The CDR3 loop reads CASSVRLGARQETQYF. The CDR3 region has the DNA TGTGCCAGCAGCGTGAGATTGGGGGCGAGACAAGAGACCCAGTACTTC.

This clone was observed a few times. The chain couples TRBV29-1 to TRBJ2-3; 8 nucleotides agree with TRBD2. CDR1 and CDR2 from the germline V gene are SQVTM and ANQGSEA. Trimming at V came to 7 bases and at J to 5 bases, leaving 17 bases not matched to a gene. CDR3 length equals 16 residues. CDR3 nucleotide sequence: TGCAGCGCCTGGGGACCCCGGGCGGGGGGAGGAGATACGCAGTATTTT. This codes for CSAWGPRAGGGDTQYF.

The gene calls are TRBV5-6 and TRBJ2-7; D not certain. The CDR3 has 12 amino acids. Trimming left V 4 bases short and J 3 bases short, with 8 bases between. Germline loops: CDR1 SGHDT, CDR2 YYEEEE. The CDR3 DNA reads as TGTGCCAGCAGCGGCGAGAGCTACGAGCAGTACTTC. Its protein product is CASSGESYEQYF.

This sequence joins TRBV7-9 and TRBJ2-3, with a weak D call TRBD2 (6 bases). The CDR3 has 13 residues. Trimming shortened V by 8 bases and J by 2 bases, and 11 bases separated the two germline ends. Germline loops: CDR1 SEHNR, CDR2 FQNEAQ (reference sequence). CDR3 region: CASLEGVTDTQYF. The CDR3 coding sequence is TGTGCCAGCTTGGAGGGAGTCACAGATACGCAGTATTTT.

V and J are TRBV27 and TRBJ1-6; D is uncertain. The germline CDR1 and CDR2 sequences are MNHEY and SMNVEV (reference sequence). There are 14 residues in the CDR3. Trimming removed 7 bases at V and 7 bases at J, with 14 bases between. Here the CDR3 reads CASTPDTPNSPLHF. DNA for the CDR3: TGTGCCAGCACTCCTGACACCCCCAATTCACCCCTCCACTTT.

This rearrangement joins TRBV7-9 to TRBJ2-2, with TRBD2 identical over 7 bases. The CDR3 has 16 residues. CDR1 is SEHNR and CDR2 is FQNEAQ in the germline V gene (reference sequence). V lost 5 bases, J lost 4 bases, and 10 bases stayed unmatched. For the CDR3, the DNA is TGTGCCAGCAGCGTCCCCTTCCGCGGGGGCACCGGGGAGCTGTTTTTT. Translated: CASSVPFRGGTGELFF.

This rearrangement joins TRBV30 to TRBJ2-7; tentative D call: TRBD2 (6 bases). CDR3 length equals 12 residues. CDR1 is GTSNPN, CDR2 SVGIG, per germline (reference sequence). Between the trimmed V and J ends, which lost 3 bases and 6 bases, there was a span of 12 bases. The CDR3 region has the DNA TGTGCCTGGAGCGCCGGGGGATTCGAGCAGTACTTC. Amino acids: CAWSAGGFEQYF.

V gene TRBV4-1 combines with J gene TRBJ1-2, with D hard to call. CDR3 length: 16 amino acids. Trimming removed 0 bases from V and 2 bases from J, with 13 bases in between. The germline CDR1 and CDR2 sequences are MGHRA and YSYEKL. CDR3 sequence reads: CASSQERAEKNYGYTF. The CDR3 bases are TGCGCCAGCAGCCAAGAGCGGGCAGAAAAAAACTATGGCTACACCTTC.

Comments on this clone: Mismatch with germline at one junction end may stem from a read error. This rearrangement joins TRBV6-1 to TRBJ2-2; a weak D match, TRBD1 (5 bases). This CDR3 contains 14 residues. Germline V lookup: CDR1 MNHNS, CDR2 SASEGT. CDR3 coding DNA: TGTGCCAGCCACGACTCAGGGAACGCCGGGGAGCTGTTTTTT. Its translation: CASHDSGNAGELFF.

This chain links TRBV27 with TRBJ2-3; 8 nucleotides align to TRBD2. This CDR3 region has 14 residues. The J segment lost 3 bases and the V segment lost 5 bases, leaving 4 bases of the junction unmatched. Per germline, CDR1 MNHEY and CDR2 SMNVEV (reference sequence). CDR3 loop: CASSGLANTDTQYF. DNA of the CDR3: TGTGCCAGCAGTGGACTAGCAAATACAGATACGCAGTATTTT.